This T cell receptor beta chain was recorded in a study of control samples from healthy donors and cancer patients. Profiling relied on immunoSEQ multiplex PCR, and the TCRdb table lists in-frame clones only, not all of them. The sample consists of about 150,000 clones, around 96% of them appearing once. This CDR3 spans 13 amino acids. V dropped 3 bases and J dropped 5; count of bases not matched to a gene: 4. Per germline, CDR1 DFQATT and CDR2 SNEGSKA (reference sequence). This clonotype was sampled from a middle-aged woman in good health. Sequenced material: blood. The chain recombines TRBV20-1 with TRBJ1-5, with TRBD1 matching over 7 bases. CDR3 DNA sequence: TGCAGTGCTAGTGGAGACAGGGATCAGCCCCAGCATTTT. Translated, it gives CSASGDRDQPQHF.